What follows are 27 T cell receptor beta chains derived from one specimen sequenced in a study of T cell repertoires in cytomegalovirus infection. Each CDR3 protein is one row after TCRdb ran MiXCR on the reads. The sample consists of fewer than 1,000,000 distinct CDR3 sequences, about 33% of them appearing once. These receptors are not linked to any known antigen. The input for sequencing was cultured CD8+ T cells from PBMCs, taken from culture after CMV antigen stimulation. All receptors derive from a human donor in good health (CMV status not recorded). Some clones in this sample may be carry-over from other donors' samples.

The DNA for the CDR3 is TGTGCCAGCAGGGGGACAGGGGGCAGCTCTGGAAACACCATATATTTT. Translation gives CASRGTGGSSGNTIYF. The J gene is TRBJ1-3, the V gene TRBV12-3 or TRBV12-4; 12 bases map to TRBD1. The ends lost 6 bases at V and 0 bases at J; junction bases unmatched: 3. This CDR3 comprises 16 residues.

The table lists this clonotype with a few counts. The chain combines TRBV2 with TRBJ1-6; D unclear. The V end lost 7 bases, the J end lost 5 bases, and 15 bases lay between the germline ends. CDR3 length: 15 amino acids. Per germline, CDR1 SNHLY and CDR2 FYNNEI. CDR3 nucleotides: TGTGCCAGCAAGTACAGTCATTCTGATAATTCACCCCTCCACTTT. Protein: CASKYSHSDNSPLHF. The whole variable domain, remainder taken from reference TRBV2 and TRBJ1-6, is EPEVTQTPSHQVTQMGQEVILRCVPISNHLYFYWYRQILGQKVEFLVSFYNNEISEKSEIFDDQFSVERPDGSNFTLKIRSTKLEDSAMYFCASKYSHSDNSPLHFGNGTRLTVT.

This clonotype was counted only a few times. The rearrangement uses TRBV20-1 and TRBJ2-7, with D unresolved. Germline CDR1 is DFQATT and CDR2 is SNEGSKA (reference sequence). CDR3 length: 9 amino acids. The V end was cut by 3 bases, the J end by 6 bases, with 3 bases between. The CDR3 DNA sequence: TGCAGTGCTAGGGGCGAGCAGTACGTC. Translation: CSARGEQYV.

The chain links TRBV2 to TRBJ2-5; D possibly uses TRBD1 or TRBD2 (5 bases each). V was trimmed by 9 bases and J by 5 bases, leaving 13 bases between them. From germline, CDR1 is SNHLY and CDR2 FYNNEI. This CDR3 region has 12 residues. The CDR3 loop reads CARATGTETQYF. The CDR3 bases are TGTGCCAGGGCGACCGGGACCGAGACCCAGTACTTC.

The genes are TRBV2 and TRBJ2-7; possibly TRBD1 for D (6 bases). Germline lookup yields CDR1 SNHLY and CDR2 FYNNEI. The V end was cut by 10 bases, the J end by 0 bases, with 19 bases between. This CDR3 region has 15 residues. The CDR3 DNA is TGTGCCACCTCAAGACGGACAGAGCTCTCCTACGAGCAGTACTTC. Amino acid sequence: CATSRRTELSYEQYF.

V usage is TRBV6-6 and J usage is TRBJ2-7; TRBD2 agrees at 9 bases. The V segment lost 1 base and the J segment 3 bases; nucleotides outside the gene matches: 13. Germline CDR1 is MNHNY and CDR2 is SVGAGI (reference sequence). The CDR3 loop spans 18 amino acids. CDR3 residues: CASSYLGGLLAGFYEQYF. For the CDR3, the DNA is TGTGCCAGCAGTTACTTGGGGGGACTTCTAGCGGGGTTCTACGAGCAGTACTTC.

This clonotype was counted between two and nine times. The V gene is TRBV6-1, the J gene TRBJ2-7; no reliable D call. The CDR3 loop spans 12 amino acids. CDR1 and CDR2 (germline): MNHNS, SASEGT. Trimming took off 6 bases at V and 4 bases at J, with 10 bases between the two ends. The CDR3 loop is CASRAGQYEQYV. CDR3 coding DNA: TGTGCCAGCAGGGCCGGGCAGTACGAGCAGTACGTC.

The genes are TRBV7-8 and TRBJ1-5; D unresolved. V shed 5 bases and J shed 4 bases, with 9 bases lying between them. Per the germline V gene, CDR1 is SGHVS and CDR2 is FQNEAQ. There are 13 residues in the CDR3. This CDR3 reads CASSPARNQPQHF. The CDR3, as DNA: TGTGCCAGCAGCCCTGCCCGTAATCAGCCCCAGCATTTT. Looking up the rest from reference TRBV7-8 and TRBJ1-5 gives the full variable domain: GAGVSQSPRYKVAKRGQDVALRCDPISGHVSLFWYQQALGQGPEFLTYFQNEAQLDKSGLPSDRFFAERPEGSVSTLKIQRTQQEDSAVYLCASSPARNQPQHFGDGTRLSIL.

The gene calls are TRBV28 and TRBJ1-1; D ambiguous. V lost 8 bases, J lost 0 bases, and 22 bases lay in between. Germline CDR1 is MDHEN and CDR2 is SYDVKM. This CDR3 has 17 amino acids. The CDR3 region is CASGNYAALVLNTEAFF. CDR3 bases: TGTGCCAGCGGAAACTATGCGGCTCTCGTGTTGAACACTGAAGCTTTCTTT.

This clonotype was seen a handful of times. The chain has TRBV3-1 and TRBJ2-7; TRBD1 matches at 7 bases. This CDR3 contains 14 residues. The junction had 7 bases not matched to a gene; V was cut back by 4 bases and J by 4 bases. The germline gives CDR1 LGHDT, CDR2 YNNKEL (reference sequence). The CDR3 DNA reads TGTGCCAGCAGCCCACAGGGGCGCCTATACGAGCAGTACGTC. It is translated as CASSPQGRLYEQYV.

The chain links TRBV28 to TRBJ2-2, with TRBD1 identical over 7 bases. The CDR3 extends over 17 amino acids. The ends lost 4 bases at V and 4 bases at J; junction bases unmatched: 12. Germline-derived CDR1 and CDR2 are MDHEN and SYDVKM. In DNA form, the CDR3 reads TGTGCCAGCAGTTCGTGGTCGACAGGGAGACTCACCGGGGAGCTGTTTTTT. Protein sequence: CASSSWSTGRLTGELFF.

This clonotype was seen many times. V gene TRBV25-1 combines with J gene TRBJ1-3; D not certain. Trimming removed 3 bases at V and 3 bases at J, with 0 bases between. The CDR3 is made up of 11 amino acids. CDR1 is MGHDK and CDR2 is SYGVNS in the germline V gene. CDR3 nucleotide sequence: TGTGCCAGCAGTGATGGAAACACCATATATTTT. Amino acid sequence: CASSDGNTIYF.

The sample holds many counts of this clonotype. The chain uses TRBV7-8 and TRBJ1-2; D remains unclear. CDR3 size: 12 residues. Germline V gives CDR1 SGHVS, CDR2 FQNEAQ. Deletions cut 4 bases from V and 8 bases from J, with 11 bases between. CDR3 coding DNA: TGTGCCAGCAGCTCCGACTTGCGGGGCTACACCTTC. It encodes CASSSDLRGYTF.

This CDR3 is CASTTGSNEQFF. DNA for the CDR3: TGTGCCAGCACCACAGGGTCCAATGAGCAGTTCTTC. The chain uses TRBV27 and TRBJ2-1, with D perhaps TRBD1 (6 bases). The CDR3 runs to 12 residues. Germline lookup yields CDR1 MNHEY and CDR2 SMNVEV (reference sequence). Trimming took 7 bases from V and 6 from J, leaving 10 bases between them.

The chain employs TRBV27 and TRBJ1-3; D uncertain. Deletions cut 6 bases from V and 2 bases from J, with 8 bases between. CDR1 and CDR2 from the germline V gene are MNHEY and SMNVEV (reference sequence). The CDR3 is 13 residues long. The CDR3 region is CASSLTTGNTIYF. The CDR3, as DNA: TGTGCCAGCAGCCTGACGACTGGAAACACCATATATTTT.

This clonotype has only one observation. This may come from a read error, since a much larger clone is one base off. The chain uses TRBV7-6 and TRBJ1-6; D possibly corresponds to TRBD1 (6 bases). V lost 9 bases, J lost 3 bases, and 9 bases lay in between. This CDR3 is built from 13 residues. CDR1 is SGHVS, CDR2 FNYEAQ, per germline. The CDR3 reads CARRGDYNSPLHF. The CDR3 coding sequence is TGTGCCAGGAGGGGGGACTATAATTCACCCCTCCACTTT.

There are many counts of this clonotype. J is TRBJ2-1 and V is TRBV7-9, with D maybe TRBD1 (5 bases). Between the trimmed V and J ends, which lost 0 bases and 4 bases, there was a span of 10 bases. From germline, CDR1 is SEHNR and CDR2 FQNEAQ (reference sequence). The CDR3 sequence is 15 residues long. Written as DNA, the CDR3 is TGTGCCAGCAGCTTAGCTTCCAGGGCGTACAATGAGCAGTTCTTC. Translating gives CASSLASRAYNEQFF.

This clonotype occurred a few times. V usage is TRBV7-9 and J usage is TRBJ2-1; 7 nucleotides align to TRBD1. The CDR3 totals 16 residues. From germline, CDR1 is SEHNR and CDR2 FQNEAQ (reference sequence). After removal of 4 bases from V and 6 bases from J, the junction contained 12 bases not matched to a gene. The CDR3 sequence is CASSSGTVPSRNEQFF. CDR3 in DNA: TGTGCCAGCAGCTCGGGGACAGTCCCCTCCCGCAATGAGCAGTTCTTC.

This clonotype appeared a few times. The chain recombines TRBV14 with TRBJ1-1; D possibly corresponds to TRBD1 (5 bases). The CDR3 loop spans 14 amino acids. CDR1 is SGHDN and CDR2 is FVKESK in the germline V gene. V lost 4 bases to trimming and J lost 4 bases, with 13 bases between them. For the CDR3, the DNA is TGTGCCAGCAGCCTGGACACCGCCGGCACTGAAGCTTTCTTT. Protein product: CASSLDTAGTEAFF.

This clonotype was counted only a few times. V gene TRBV7-6 combines with J gene TRBJ2-1, with D uncertain. Germline lookup yields CDR1 SGHVS and CDR2 FNYEAQ. V lost 5 bases and J lost 10, with 9 bases in between. This CDR3 spans 11 amino acids. CDR3 amino acids: CASSPKTEQFF. The CDR3 DNA sequence: TGTGCCAGCAGCCCGAAGACAGAGCAGTTCTTC.

The rearrangement joins TRBV12-3 or TRBV12-4 to TRBJ1-4, with TRBD1 matching 7 bases. This CDR3 spans 17 amino acids. V was pared by 4 bases and J by 7 bases, with 15 bases of the junction left unmatched. CDR3 bases: TGTGCCAGCAGTTCCCGGGACAGCCCTCAAGGTGGTGAAAAACTGTTTTTT. The encoded protein is CASSSRDSPQGGEKLFF.

This rearrangement joins TRBV6-2 or TRBV6-3 to TRBJ2-7; D is ambiguous. The CDR3 spans 14 residues. Germline CDR1 reads MNHEY; CDR2 reads SVGEGT. The CDR3 region has the DNA TGTGCCACCAGTGGCCACCAAGATCCTGCCGAGCAGTACGTC. The encoded protein is CATSGHQDPAEQYV.

This clonotype showed up just a few times. At one end the junction does not follow the germline gene, possibly because of a read error. The chain joins TRBV6-1 to TRBJ2-5, with 8 bases fitting TRBD1. This CDR3 is 17 amino acids long. CDR1 and CDR2 from the germline V gene are MNHNS and SASEGT. The CDR3 DNA reads TGTGCCAGCAGCCCACCCCGGACAGGGCCTGCAGCAGAGCCCCAGTACTTC. Its protein product is CASSPPRTGPAAEPQYF.

The chain recombines TRBV10-3 with TRBJ2-4; D unclear. The CDR3 sequence is 16 residues long. The V and J ends lost 7 bases and 0 bases respectively, with 16 bases between them. The germline V gene encodes CDR1 ENHRY and CDR2 SYGVKD. CDR3 region: CAIIALQTLAKNIQYF. In DNA, the CDR3 is TGTGCCATCATCGCCCTTCAGACACTAGCCAAAAACATTCAGTACTTC.

This clonotype was detected only a few times. The V and J genes are TRBV24-1 and TRBJ2-3; D remains ambiguous. The germline V gene encodes CDR1 KGHDR and CDR2 SFDVKD. V lost 4 bases, J lost 2 bases, and 9 bases lay in between. This CDR3 has 14 residues. The CDR3 nucleotides read TGTGCCACCAGTGACCCTGGGAACACAGATACGCAGTATTTT. Translation gives CATSDPGNTDTQYF.

The DNA of the CDR3 is TGTGCCAGCAGTTACCTTCTCTCAGGGGTTGGCGAGCAGTACGTC. Translated, it gives CASSYLLSGVGEQYV. The V gene is TRBV6-2 or TRBV6-3, the J gene TRBJ2-7; D perhaps matches TRBD1 (6 bases). Trimming took off 2 bases at V and 6 bases at J, with 17 bases between the two ends. The CDR3 sequence is 15 residues long. From germline, CDR1 is MNHEY and CDR2 SVGEGT.

This chain joins TRBV28 and TRBJ2-5; the D gene is possibly TRBD1 (6 bases). The V and J ends lost 5 bases and 3 bases respectively, with 16 bases between them. CDR3 length equals 15 residues. Per germline, CDR1 MDHEN and CDR2 SYDVKM. The CDR3 nucleotides are TGTGCCAGCAGTCTCACAGGGAACTCCGAAGAGACCCAGTACTTC. It yields the protein CASSLTGNSEETQYF.